These 26 T cell receptor beta chains were all obtained from the same sample, sequenced in a study of shared T cell receptors in the human thymus. The data were produced by immunoSEQ multiplex PCR, yet TCRdb's version contains in-frame clones alone and is incomplete. The sample yields hundreds of thousands of clones, about 89% seen once. Separately, the same data were catalogued under a study of human thymus T cells.

The sample consisted of thymocytes. Source of these receptors: a boy younger than two with a congenital heart defect.

The rearrangement links TRBV5-6 to TRBJ2-7; 9 bases fit TRBD2. The CDR3 extends over 16 amino acids. With 2 bases clipped from V and 6 bases from J, the junction kept 12 bases outside the gene matches. CDR1 SGHDT and CDR2 YYEEEE come from the germline V gene. CDR3 coding DNA: TGTGCCAGCAGCTTCGGTGCCGGGGCGGGGGGGCGCGAGCAGTACTTC. Its protein is CASSFGAGAGGREQYF.

The chain couples TRBV5-4 to TRBJ1-5; unclear D gene. From germline, CDR1 is SGHNT and CDR2 YYREEE (reference sequence). This CDR3 is 14 amino acids long. V was cut by 2 bases and J by 2 bases, with 8 bases left in between. CDR3 DNA sequence: TGTGCCAGCAGCTTCGATCGGGGCAATCAGCCCCAGCATTTT. Its translation: CASSFDRGNQPQHF.

This clone was counted once. The genes are TRBV14 and TRBJ2-7; 7 nucleotides match TRBD2. CDR1 is SGHDN, CDR2 FVKESK, per germline. This CDR3 is built from 14 residues. The J segment lost 4 bases and the V segment lost 3 bases, leaving 6 bases of the junction unmatched. In DNA, the CDR3 is TGTGCCAGCAGCCATTTAGCGGGTCAATACGAGCAGTACTTC. Translated: CASSHLAGQYEQYF.

V usage is TRBV6-1 and J usage is TRBJ1-2, with D perhaps TRBD1 (6 bases). There are 17 residues in the CDR3. Trimming shortened V by 0 bases and J by 4 bases, and 18 bases separated the two germline ends. From germline, CDR1 is MNHNS and CDR2 SASEGT. CDR3 bases: TGTGCCAGCAGTGAAGCTGCACTGGACAGCCTCTTCTATGGCTACACCTTC. Residues: CASSEAALDSLFYGYTF.

The chain carries TRBV4-3 and TRBJ2-5; a weak D match, TRBD2 (7 bases). Germline CDR1 is LGHNA and CDR2 is YSLEER. V was clipped by 3 bases and J by 1 base, with 18 bases between them. CDR3 length equals 17 residues. The CDR3 loop reads CASSHRGLGGGQETQYF. Here the CDR3 DNA reads TGCGCCAGCAGCCACCGGGGGTTAGGGGGGGGCCAAGAGACCCAGTACTTC.

This chain connects TRBV5-6 to TRBJ1-5, with no clear D. The germline V gene has CDR1 SGHDT and CDR2 YYEEEE. The V and J ends lost 6 bases and 2 bases respectively, with 9 bases between them. CDR3 length: 13 residues. Here the CDR3 reads CASTQGGNQPQHF. Written as DNA, the CDR3 is TGTGCCAGCACCCAAGGAGGCAATCAGCCCCAGCATTTT.

The chain recombines TRBV2 with TRBJ2-7; 13 nucleotides agree with TRBD2. Losses at the gene ends were 6 bases for V and 2 bases for J; bases not matched to a gene: 4. This CDR3 has 15 residues. Per the germline V gene, CDR1 is SNHLY and CDR2 is FYNNEI. CDR3 protein: CASSYGTSGAYEQYF. The CDR3 DNA reads TGTGCCAGCAGCTACGGGACTAGCGGGGCCTACGAGCAGTACTTC.

CDR3 residues: CASSIHGTGAETQYF. The DNA of the CDR3 is TGTGCCAGTAGTATCCACGGGACAGGCGCTGAGACCCAGTACTTC. The rearrangement joins TRBV19 to TRBJ2-5; TRBD1 agrees at 8 bases. The J segment lost 5 bases and the V segment lost 3 bases, leaving 8 bases of the junction unmatched. The CDR3 spans 15 residues. Germline CDR1 LNHDA, CDR2 SQIVND (reference sequence).

This clone was detected only a few times. The genes are TRBV4-1 and TRBJ2-7; 8 bases map to TRBD2. The CDR3 extends over 14 amino acids. J gave up 5 bases and V 4 bases, and 7 bases lay outside the gene matches. Germline V lookup: CDR1 MGHRA, CDR2 YSYEKL. CDR3 in DNA: TGCGCCAGCAGCCCAGCGCGGGGGGAGCACGAGCAGTACTTC. Translating gives CASSPARGEHEQYF.

The rearrangement uses TRBV5-1 and TRBJ2-2; D may be TRBD1 (6 bases). Trimming shortened V by 4 bases and J by 1 base, and 17 bases separated the two germline ends. The CDR3 is 17 amino acids. Germline-derived CDR1 and CDR2 are SGHRS and YFSETQ. CDR3 residues: CASSLYTGTLNTGELFF. CDR3 coding DNA: TGCGCCAGCAGCCTCTATACCGGGACACTGAACACCGGGGAGCTGTTTTTT.

V is TRBV28 and J is TRBJ1-5, with 8 bases aligning to TRBD1. The ends lost 1 base at V and 5 bases at J; junction bases unmatched: 10. The CDR3 length is 17 residues. Germline V gene lookup returns CDR1 MDHEN and CDR2 SYDVKM. The CDR3 DNA sequence: TGTGCCAGCAGTTTATCCTCCGGACAGGGAGACGATCAGCCCCAGCATTTT. It codes for CASSLSSGQGDDQPQHF.

J is TRBJ2-3 and V is TRBV29-1; perhaps TRBD1 as D (6 bases). V was shortened by 1 base and J by 3 bases, with 17 bases between the two germline ends. Per germline, CDR1 SQVTM and CDR2 ANQGSEA. The CDR3 consists of 16 residues. The CDR3 DNA reads TGCAGCGTTGAAGGTCCTAACAGGGAGCCTACAGATACGCAGTATTTT. Translating it yields CSVEGPNREPTDTQYF.

V is TRBV27 and J is TRBJ1-4; unclear D gene. The germline V gene encodes CDR1 MNHEY and CDR2 SMNVEV (reference sequence). This CDR3 comprises 14 residues. V lost 6 bases, J lost 0 bases, and 8 bases lay in between. CDR3 DNA: TGTGCCAGCAGCCACTCCACAACTAATGAAAAACTGTTTTTT. Protein sequence: CASSHSTTNEKLFF.

This clone was counted a single time. This chain uses TRBV4-1 with TRBJ1-5, with no clear D. Germline CDR1 is MGHRA and CDR2 is YSYEKL. CDR3 length: 17 amino acids. V lost 0 bases and J 7 bases, leaving 19 bases between the germline ends. The CDR3 bases are TGCGCCAGCAGCCAAGAAGAGGCTTTGGCAGGCGGGCAGCCCCAGCATTTT. It yields the protein CASSQEEALAGGQPQHF.

The rearrangement uses TRBV2 and TRBJ1-4, with 9 bases lining up with TRBD1. CDR3 size: 14 residues. Trimming cost V 4 bases and J 5 bases; bases outside gene matches: 2. Per the germline V gene, CDR1 is SNHLY and CDR2 is FYNNEI. The CDR3 bases are TGTGCCAGCAGTGTCGGGACAGGGAATGAAAAACTGTTTTTT. It encodes CASSVGTGNEKLFF.

As regards this clone: The sample contains more than one DNA sequence encoding this CDR3. The CDR3 DNA follows: TGTGCCAGCAGGGGGCGAGGCTACGAGCAGTACTTC. This gives the protein CASRGRGYEQYF. The chain combines TRBV28 with TRBJ2-7, with D maybe TRBD1 (5 bases). Germline CDR1 and CDR2: MDHEN and SYDVKM. The CDR3 runs 12 residues. V lost 6 bases and J 3 bases, leaving 9 bases between the germline ends.

The gene calls are TRBV7-8 and TRBJ2-3; TRBD2 agrees at 7 bases. Germline CDR1 reads SGHVS; CDR2 reads FQNEAQ. The V segment lost 5 bases and the J segment 0 bases; nucleotides outside the gene matches: 8. This CDR3 contains 16 residues. The CDR3 region is CASSPGGEMSTDTQYF. The CDR3, as DNA: TGTGCCAGCAGCCCTGGGGGGGAGATGAGCACAGATACGCAGTATTTT.

The genes are TRBV5-4 and TRBJ1-1; 7 positions agree with TRBD1. This CDR3 contains 15 residues. V trimming: 3 bases; J trimming: 0 bases; junction bases outside the gene matches: 5. Germline CDR1 is SGHNT and CDR2 is YYREEE (reference sequence). The CDR3 loop is CASSSGGNVNTEAFF. The CDR3 coding sequence is TGTGCCAGCAGCTCAGGGGGGAACGTGAACACTGAAGCTTTCTTT. Full variable domain (remainder filled in from reference TRBV5-4 and TRBJ1-1): ETGVTQSPTHLIKTRGQQVTLRCSSQSGHNTVSWYQQALGQGPQFIFQYYREEENGRGNFPPRFSGLQFPNYSSELNVNALELDDSALYLCASSSGGNVNTEAFFGQGTRLTVV.

V gene TRBV4-3 combines with J gene TRBJ1-2; 7 bases align to TRBD1. The CDR3 is 15 amino acids. CDR1 LGHNA and CDR2 YSLEER come from the germline V gene. V dropped 3 bases and J dropped 6; count of bases not matched to a gene: 10. The CDR3 DNA is TGCGCCAGCAGCCATCACAGGGGAAGATTGGATGGCTACACCTTC. This gives the protein CASSHHRGRLDGYTF.

The chain carries TRBV4-3 and TRBJ1-4; D may be TRBD1 (6 bases). This CDR3 has 16 residues. Between the trimmed V and J ends, which lost 4 bases and 6 bases, there was a span of 18 bases. Germline V gene lookup returns CDR1 LGHNA and CDR2 YSLEER. CDR3 sequence reads: CASSRHTGPVDEKLFF. As DNA, the CDR3 is TGCGCCAGCAGCCGACACACAGGGCCAGTGGATGAAAAACTGTTTTTT.

This chain connects TRBV9 to TRBJ2-1, with TRBD2 as a possible D gene (6 bases). Germline V gives CDR1 SGDLS, CDR2 YYNGEE. This CDR3 is 17 amino acids long. Trimming took 5 bases from V and 5 from J, leaving 23 bases between them. Here the CDR3 DNA reads TGTGCCAGCAGTACAACCTCTAGCGCTCTCCGGGACAATGAGCAGTTCTTC. Its translation: CASSTTSSALRDNEQFF. The complete variable domain, with remaining parts taken from reference TRBV9 and TRBJ2-1, reads DSGVTQTPKHLITATGQRVTLRCSPRSGDLSVYWYQQSLDQGLQFLIQYYNGEERAKGNILERFSAQQFPDLHSELNLSSLELGDSALYFCASSTTSSALRDNEQFFGPGTRLTVL.

This clone was observed a few times. The chain is built from TRBV19 and TRBJ1-4; the match to TRBD1 covers 7 bases. V dropped 7 bases and J dropped 5; count of bases not matched to a gene: 7. The CDR3 contains 14 residues. From germline, CDR1 is LNHDA and CDR2 SQIVND (reference sequence). CDR3 nucleotides: TGTGCCAGTATTCCGACAGGGAAAAATGAAAAACTGTTTTTT. It translates to CASIPTGKNEKLFF.

The chain uses TRBV6-6 and TRBJ2-2; D might be TRBD2 (6 bases). V was pared by 2 bases and J by 4 bases, with 11 bases between. The CDR3 is made up of 15 amino acids. Germline values: CDR1 MNHNY, CDR2 SVGAGI (reference sequence). CDR3 loop: CASSYGPGVTGELFF. The CDR3 coding sequence is TGTGCCAGCAGTTACGGACCGGGGGTCACCGGGGAGCTGTTTTTT.

As concerns this clone: Other DNA variants within this sample encode the same CDR3. The genes are TRBV19 and TRBJ1-2; 8 bases match TRBD1. V gave up 5 bases and J gave up 5 bases; unmatched junction bases: 4. The CDR3 sequence is 13 residues long. Germline values: CDR1 LNHDA, CDR2 SQIVND (reference sequence). This CDR3 is CASSPDRGYGYTF. The CDR3 DNA reads as TGTGCCAGTAGTCCCGACAGGGGTTATGGCTACACCTTC.

This chain connects TRBV25-1 to TRBJ1-2; TRBD1 agrees at 8 bases. The trim removed 6 bases at V and 6 bases at J, leaving 12 bases unmatched. Germline values: CDR1 MGHDK, CDR2 SYGVNS. The CDR3 runs to 15 residues. The CDR3 loop reads CASSGGQGVPNGYTF. The DNA for the CDR3 is TGTGCCAGCAGCGGAGGACAGGGAGTTCCCAATGGCTACACCTTC.

V usage is TRBV11-2 and J usage is TRBJ2-1; 13 bases match TRBD2. The CDR3 is 17 residues long. J gave up 10 bases and V 5 bases, and 14 bases lay outside the gene matches. CDR1 and CDR2 from the germline V gene are SGHAT and FQNNGV. The CDR3 nucleotides are TGTGCCAGCAGCGCCAGCCCTACTAGCGGGGGGGCCGAAGAGCAGTTCTTC. Protein product: CASSASPTSGGAEEQFF.